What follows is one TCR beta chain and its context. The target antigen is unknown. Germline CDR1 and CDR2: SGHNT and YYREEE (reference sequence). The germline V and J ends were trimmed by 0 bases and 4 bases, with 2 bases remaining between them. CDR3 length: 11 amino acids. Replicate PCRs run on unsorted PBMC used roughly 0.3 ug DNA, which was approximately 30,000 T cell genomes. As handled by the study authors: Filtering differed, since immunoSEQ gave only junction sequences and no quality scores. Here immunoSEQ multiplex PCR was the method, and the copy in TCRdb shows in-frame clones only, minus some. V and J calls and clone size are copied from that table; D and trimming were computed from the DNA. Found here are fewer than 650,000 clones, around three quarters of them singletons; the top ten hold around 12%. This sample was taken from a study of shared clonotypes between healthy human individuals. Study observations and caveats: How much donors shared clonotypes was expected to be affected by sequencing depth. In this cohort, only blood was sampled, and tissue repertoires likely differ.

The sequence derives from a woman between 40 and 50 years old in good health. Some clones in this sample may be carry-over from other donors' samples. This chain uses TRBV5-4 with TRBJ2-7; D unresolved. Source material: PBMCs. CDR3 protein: CASSLEYEQYF. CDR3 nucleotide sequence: TGTGCCAGCAGCTTGGAGTACGAGCAGTACTTC.